This passage covers 16 T cell receptor beta chains from one sample sequenced in a study of T cell changes during pregnancy in multiple sclerosis. Assay used: immunoSEQ multiplex PCR; TCRdb lists only in-frame clones, some missing. The data show approximately 120,000 clones, about 95% seen once. The sequenced sample was peripheral blood, obtained after pregnancy. These receptors all stem from a female donor with multiple sclerosis, enrolled in a pregnancy study.

This rearrangement joins TRBV28 to TRBJ2-2, with 7 bases lining up with TRBD2. The germline V gene has CDR1 MDHEN and CDR2 SYDVKM. The CDR3 has 13 amino acids. The V segment lost 5 bases and the J segment 4 bases; nucleotides outside the gene matches: 1. For the CDR3, the DNA is TGTGCCAGCAGTCCTAGCGGCACCGGGGAGCTGTTTTTT. Amino acids: CASSPSGTGELFF.

CDR3 in DNA: TGCGCCAGCAGACTAGCGGGAGGGGTAGAGACCCAGTACTTC. It specifies CASRLAGGVETQYF. The chain joins TRBV5-1 to TRBJ2-5; 13 bases are a match to TRBD2. Trimming cost V 5 bases and J 4 bases; bases outside gene matches: 2. CDR3 length: 14 amino acids. The germline gives CDR1 SGHRS, CDR2 YFSETQ.

The V call is TRBV10-3, the J call TRBJ2-7; TRBD2 aligns across 11 bases. Looked up from germline, CDR1 is ENHRY and CDR2 is SYGVKD. The CDR3 is made up of 16 amino acids. Trimming removed 6 bases from V and 2 bases from J; junction bases left unmatched: 9. The CDR3 sequence is CAISLRTSGSTYEQYF. For the CDR3, the DNA is TGTGCCATCAGCCTCAGGACTAGCGGGTCGACCTACGAGCAGTACTTC.

This chain uses TRBV11-1 with TRBJ2-7; TRBD2 matches 7 bases. The J segment lost 2 bases and the V segment lost 8 bases, leaving 3 bases of the junction unmatched. CDR3 length equals 12 residues. Germline lookup yields CDR1 SGHAT and CDR2 FQDESV (reference sequence). The CDR3 here is CASRGDTYEQYF. Here the CDR3 DNA reads TGTGCCAGCCGGGGGGATACCTACGAGCAGTACTTC.

This chain connects TRBV5-1 to TRBJ2-7; weak D call: TRBD1 (6 bases). Trimming removed 2 bases from V and 0 bases from J, with 9 bases in between. Germline CDR1 reads SGHRS; CDR2 reads YFSETQ. The CDR3 runs 14 residues. CDR3 coding DNA: TGCGCCAGCAGCTTAAGGACAGACTCCTACGAGCAGTACTTC. This sequence encodes CASSLRTDSYEQYF.

This chain uses TRBV6-6 with TRBJ1-4; TRBD1 agrees at 7 bases. The germline gives CDR1 MNHNY, CDR2 SVGAGI (reference sequence). The CDR3 has 14 amino acids. J was trimmed by 5 bases and V by 2 bases; bases with no gene match: 2. DNA of the CDR3: TGTGCCAGCAGTTACCTGGGACAGAATGAAAAACTGTTTTTT. Residues: CASSYLGQNEKLFF.

J is TRBJ2-7 and V is TRBV28, with TRBD2 identical over 8 bases. Trimming took 3 bases from V and 4 from J; bases not matched to a gene: 5. CDR1 and CDR2 from the germline V gene are MDHEN and SYDVKM. This CDR3 has 14 residues. In DNA form, the CDR3 reads TGTGCCAGCAGTTTCGCACTAGCGGATTACGAGCAGTACTTC. It specifies CASSFALADYEQYF.

Regarding this clone: The conserved phenylalanine or tryptophan is not found at the CDR3 terminus, so this likely reflects a read error. The rearrangement uses TRBV6-5 and TRBJ1-1; TRBD1 matches 8 bases. J gave up 3 bases and V 6 bases, and 3 bases lay outside the gene matches. Germline lookup yields CDR1 MNHEY and CDR2 SVGAGI. There are 13 residues in the CDR3. CDR3 sequence reads: CASSRTGHTEAFV. The CDR3 region has the DNA TGTGCCAGCAGCAGGACAGGGCACACTGAAGCTTTCGTT.

CDR3 nucleotide sequence: TGTGCCAGCAGCTTAAGCCCTGACGGGGGAGGGACCCAGTACTTC. Its protein product is CASSLSPDGGGTQYF. The V gene is TRBV7-8, the J gene TRBJ2-5; maybe TRBD2 (6 bases). With 2 bases removed from V and 7 bases from J, the gap between germline ends came to 17 bases. The CDR3 sequence is 15 residues long. Germline-derived CDR1 and CDR2 are SGHVS and FQNEAQ. Using reference TRBV7-8 and TRBJ2-5 for the parts outside the CDR3, the full variable domain is GAGVSQSPRYKVAKRGQDVALRCDPISGHVSLFWYQQALGQGPEFLTYFQNEAQLDKSGLPSDRFFAERPEGSVSTLKIQRTQQEDSAVYLCASSLSPDGGGTQYFGPGTRLLVL.

The chain has TRBV6-1 and TRBJ2-1; D remains unclear. Germline CDR1 reads MNHNS; CDR2 reads SASEGT. This CDR3 contains 11 residues. Trimming stripped 2 bases from V and 10 bases from J, with 6 bases between. CDR3 DNA: TGTGCCAGCAGTGAACCCGTAGAGCAGTTCTTC. As protein: CASSEPVEQFF.

The gene calls are TRBV2 and TRBJ2-4, with 7 bases that match TRBD2. The V and J ends lost 4 bases and 7 bases, in that order; junction bases with no gene match: 13. The CDR3 is made up of 16 amino acids. The germline V gene has CDR1 SNHLY and CDR2 FYNNEI. The CDR3: CASSAPPAGERNIQYF. The CDR3 DNA sequence: TGTGCCAGCAGTGCGCCCCCCGCGGGGGAGCGCAACATTCAGTACTTC.

This clone occurred once. The V gene is TRBV28, the J gene TRBJ2-7, with a possible D match to TRBD2 (5 bases). V dropped 3 bases and J dropped 3 bases, with 27 bases sitting between them. This CDR3 spans 19 amino acids. CDR1 and CDR2 (germline): MDHEN, SYDVKM. This CDR3 is CASSFLVSFAAEPNYEQYF. DNA for the CDR3: TGTGCCAGCAGTTTTCTAGTCTCGTTCGCAGCGGAACCCAACTACGAGCAGTACTTC. The entire variable domain, with the rest obtained from reference TRBV28 and TRBJ2-7, is as follows: DVKVTQSSRYLVKRTGEKVFLECVQDMDHENMFWYRQDPGLGLRLIYFSYDVKMKEKGDIPEGYSVSREKKERFSLILESASTNQTSMYLCASSFLVSFAAEPNYEQYFGPGTRLTVT.

In its sample, this clone was seen once. The V gene is TRBV28, the J gene TRBJ1-2; D not resolved. This CDR3 comprises 17 residues. Germline V gene lookup returns CDR1 MDHEN and CDR2 SYDVKM. V was pared by 1 base and J by 1 base, with 16 bases between. CDR3 coding DNA: TGTGCCAGCAGTTTATACAGCCCGGCAAGCTTTAACTATGGCTACACCTTC. Residues: CASSLYSPASFNYGYTF.

A single count supports this clone. The V and J genes are TRBV6-5 and TRBJ2-7; 8 bases fit TRBD1. Germline V gene lookup returns CDR1 MNHEY and CDR2 SVGAGI. The CDR3 runs 14 residues. Unmatched junction bases numbered 2, after V lost 2 bases and J lost 2 bases. The CDR3 DNA reads TGTGCCAGCAGTTACATGACAGGGGCCTACGAGCAGTACTTC. Translation gives CASSYMTGAYEQYF.

The gene calls are TRBV14 and TRBJ1-3, with TRBD1 as a possible D gene (5 bases). Germline V lookup: CDR1 SGHDN, CDR2 FVKESK. V lost 0 bases and J 1 base, leaving 16 bases between the germline ends. This CDR3 is 18 amino acids long. The CDR3 DNA reads TGTGCCAGCAGCCAAGAGTCGTGGCGCCGGGGGTCTGGAAACACCATATATTTT. The encoded protein is CASSQESWRRGSGNTIYF.

The chain uses TRBV28 and TRBJ1-1; a possible D gene is TRBD1 (5 bases). The CDR3 covers 11 residues. Germline CDR1 is MDHEN and CDR2 is SYDVKM. Trimming removed 6 bases at V and 5 bases at J, with 7 bases between. CDR3 residues: CASSRGTEAFF. For the CDR3, the DNA is TGTGCCAGCAGCCGGGGGACTGAAGCTTTCTTT.